This entry features one T cell receptor (beta chain) sequence. Its antigen is still unknown. The CDR3 runs to 20 residues. Between the trimmed V and J ends, which lost 8 bases and 4 bases, there was a span of 32 bases. Germline CDR1 reads MGHRA; CDR2 reads YSYEKL. Method: immunoSEQ multiplex PCR; TCRdb's copy keeps in-frame clones and lacks some. Among some 2.4 million clones, more than 85% were seen once, and the ten largest hold 0.36%. This entry comes from a study of shared clonotypes between healthy human individuals. General observations from the study: Despite large depth, sorted-subset datasets appeared incompletely sequenced.

The sample was naive CD4+ T cells from PBMCs. This sample's subset: CD45RA+ positively selected. The chain carries TRBV4-1 and TRBJ2-2; maybe TRBD1 (11 bases). This sequence was found in a man between 18 and 35 years old in good health. Some clones in this sample may be carry-over from other donors' samples. The chain's CDR3 is CASRPRTGGPSGSGTGELFF. The DNA of the CDR3 is TGCGCCAGCCGGCCAAGGACAGGGGGCCCTAGCGGGAGCGGCACCGGGGAGCTGTTTTTT.